This T cell receptor (beta chain) was recorded in a study of blood T cell repertoires in COVID-19. Study details: Sample material is recorded as cDNA or gDNA derived from T cells, B-cell-depleted T cells, or PBMCs.

Symptom resolution, clearance, or two negative PCRs marked the recovered donors of Cohort 3. The germline V gene encodes CDR1 SNHLY and CDR2 FYNNEI. V was trimmed by 3 bases and J by 7 bases, leaving 15 bases between them. The CDR3 is 14 residues long. Per the original data handling: Estimation of nucleated cell counts relied on the amplification of reference gene primers. Repertoires were generated with immunoSEQ multiplex PCR, while TCRdb's copy carries only in-frame clones and drops some. The V and J calls and clone size were taken over from that table, and D and trimming were inferred from the DNA. The data show a few hundred thousand clones, around 86% seen once.

The sequenced material came from PBMCs or T cells enriched from blood (not recorded which). The gene calls are TRBV2 and TRBJ1-2; D possibly corresponds to TRBD1 (6 bases). The receptor comes from a woman between 18 and 29 years old who had recovered from COVID-19. The CDR3, as DNA: TGTGCCAGCAGTGAGGCGGGGGCGCTGGCTGGCTACACCTTC. Protein product: CASSEAGALAGYTF.